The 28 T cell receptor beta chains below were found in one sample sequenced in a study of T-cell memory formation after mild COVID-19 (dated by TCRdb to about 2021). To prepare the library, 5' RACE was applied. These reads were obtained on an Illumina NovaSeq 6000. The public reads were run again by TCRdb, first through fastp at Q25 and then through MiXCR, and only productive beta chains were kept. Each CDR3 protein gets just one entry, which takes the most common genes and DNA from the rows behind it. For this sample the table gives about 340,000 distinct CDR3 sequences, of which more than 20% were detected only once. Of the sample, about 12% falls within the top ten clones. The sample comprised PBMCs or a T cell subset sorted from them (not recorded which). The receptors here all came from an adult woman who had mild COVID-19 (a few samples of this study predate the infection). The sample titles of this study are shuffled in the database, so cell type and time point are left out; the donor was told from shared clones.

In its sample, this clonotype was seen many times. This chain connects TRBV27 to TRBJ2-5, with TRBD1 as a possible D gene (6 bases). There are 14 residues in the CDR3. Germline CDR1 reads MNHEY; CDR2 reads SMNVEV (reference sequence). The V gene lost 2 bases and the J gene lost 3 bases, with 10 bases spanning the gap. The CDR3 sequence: CASSLRAGEETQYF. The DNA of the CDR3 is TGTGCCAGCAGTTTAAGGGCAGGGGAAGAGACCCAGTACTTC.

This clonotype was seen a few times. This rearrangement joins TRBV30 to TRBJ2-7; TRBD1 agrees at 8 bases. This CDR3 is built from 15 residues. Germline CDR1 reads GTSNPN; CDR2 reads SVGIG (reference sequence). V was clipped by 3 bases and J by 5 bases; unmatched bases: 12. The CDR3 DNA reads TGTGCCTGGAGGAAACAGGGGGAACGGGGCAACGAGCAGTACTTC. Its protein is CAWRKQGERGNEQYF.

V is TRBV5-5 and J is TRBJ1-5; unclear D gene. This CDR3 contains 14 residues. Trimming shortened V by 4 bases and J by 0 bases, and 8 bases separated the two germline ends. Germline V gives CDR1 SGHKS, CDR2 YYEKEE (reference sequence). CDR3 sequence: CASSQTASNQPQHF. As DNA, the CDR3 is TGTGCCAGCAGCCAGACGGCTAGCAATCAGCCCCAGCATTTT.

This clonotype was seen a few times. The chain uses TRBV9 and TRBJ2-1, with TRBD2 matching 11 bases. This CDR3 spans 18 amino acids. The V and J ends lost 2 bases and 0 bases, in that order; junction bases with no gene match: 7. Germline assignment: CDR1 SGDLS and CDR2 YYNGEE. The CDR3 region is CASSVNPGLAVSYNEQFF. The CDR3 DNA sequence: TGTGCCAGCAGCGTGAATCCGGGACTAGCGGTCTCCTACAATGAGCAGTTCTTC.

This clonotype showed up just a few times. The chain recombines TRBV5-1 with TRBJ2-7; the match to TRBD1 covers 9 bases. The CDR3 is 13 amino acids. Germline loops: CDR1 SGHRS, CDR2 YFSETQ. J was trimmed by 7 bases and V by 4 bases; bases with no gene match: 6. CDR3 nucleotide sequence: TGCGCCAGCAGCCGGGACAGGGATAATGAGCAGTACTTC. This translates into CASSRDRDNEQYF.

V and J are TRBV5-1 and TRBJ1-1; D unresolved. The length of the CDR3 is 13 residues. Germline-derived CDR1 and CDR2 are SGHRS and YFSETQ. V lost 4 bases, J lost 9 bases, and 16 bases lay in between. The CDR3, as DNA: TGCGCCAGCAGCCCCGAGGGTAGGTCGCAAGCTTTCTTT. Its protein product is CASSPEGRSQAFF.

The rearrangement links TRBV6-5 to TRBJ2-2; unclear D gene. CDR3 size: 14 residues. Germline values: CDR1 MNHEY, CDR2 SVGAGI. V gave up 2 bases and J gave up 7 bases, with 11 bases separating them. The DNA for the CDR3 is TGTGCCAGCAGTTACCCCTCAACTGGCGGGGAGCTGTTTTTT. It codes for CASSYPSTGGELFF.

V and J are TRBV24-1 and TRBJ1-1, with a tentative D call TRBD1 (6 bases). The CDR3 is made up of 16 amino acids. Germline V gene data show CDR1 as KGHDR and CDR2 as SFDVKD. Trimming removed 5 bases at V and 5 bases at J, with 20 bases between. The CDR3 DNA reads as TGTGCCACCAGTGCGACAGGCGGAGGGAGGAGTACTGAAGCTTTCTTT. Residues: CATSATGGGRSTEAFF.

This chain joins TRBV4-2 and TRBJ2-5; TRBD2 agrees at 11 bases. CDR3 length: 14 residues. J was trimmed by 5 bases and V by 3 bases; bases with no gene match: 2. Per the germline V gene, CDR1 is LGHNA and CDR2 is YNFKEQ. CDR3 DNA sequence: TGTGCCAGCAGCCAGCTAGCGGGAGGTGAGACCCAGTACTTC. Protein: CASSQLAGGETQYF.

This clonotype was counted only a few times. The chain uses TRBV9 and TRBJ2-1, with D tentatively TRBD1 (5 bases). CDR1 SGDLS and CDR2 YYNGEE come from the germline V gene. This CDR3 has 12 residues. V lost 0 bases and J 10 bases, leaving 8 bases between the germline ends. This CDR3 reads CASSVVWGEQFF. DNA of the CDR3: TGTGCCAGCAGCGTAGTGTGGGGCGAGCAGTTCTTC. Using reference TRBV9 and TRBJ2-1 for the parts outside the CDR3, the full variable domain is DSGVTQTPKHLITATGQRVTLRCSPRSGDLSVYWYQQSLDQGLQFLIQYYNGEERAKGNILERFSAQQFPDLHSELNLSSLELGDSALYFCASSVVWGEQFFGPGTRLTVL.

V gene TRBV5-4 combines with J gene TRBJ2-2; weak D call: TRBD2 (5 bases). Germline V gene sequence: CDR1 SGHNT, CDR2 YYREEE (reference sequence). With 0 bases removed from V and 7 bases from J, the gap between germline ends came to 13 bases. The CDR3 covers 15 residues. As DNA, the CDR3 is TGTGCCAGCAGCTTGGCGGGGTTAGCCGTCGGGGAGCTGTTTTTT. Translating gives CASSLAGLAVGELFF.

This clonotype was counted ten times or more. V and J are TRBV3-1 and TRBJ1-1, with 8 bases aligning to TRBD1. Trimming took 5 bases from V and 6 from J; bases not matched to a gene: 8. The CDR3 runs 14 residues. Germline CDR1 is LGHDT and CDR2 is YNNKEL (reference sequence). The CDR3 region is CASSDGQGRSEAFF. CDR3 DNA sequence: TGTGCCAGCAGCGACGGACAGGGTAGGTCTGAAGCTTTCTTT. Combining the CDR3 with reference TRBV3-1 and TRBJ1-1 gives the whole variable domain DTAVSQTPKYLVTQMGNDKSIKCEQNLGHDTMYWYKQDSKKFLKIMFSYNNKELIINETVPNRFSPKSPDKAHLNLHINSLELGDSAVYFCASSDGQGRSEAFFGQGTRLTVV.

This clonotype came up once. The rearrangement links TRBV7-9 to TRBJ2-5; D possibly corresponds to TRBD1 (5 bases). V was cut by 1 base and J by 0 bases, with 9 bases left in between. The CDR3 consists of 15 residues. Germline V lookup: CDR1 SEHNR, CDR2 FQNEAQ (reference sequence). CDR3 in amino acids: CASSLDPGYQETQYF. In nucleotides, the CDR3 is TGTGCCAGCAGCTTAGATCCAGGGTACCAAGAGACCCAGTACTTC.

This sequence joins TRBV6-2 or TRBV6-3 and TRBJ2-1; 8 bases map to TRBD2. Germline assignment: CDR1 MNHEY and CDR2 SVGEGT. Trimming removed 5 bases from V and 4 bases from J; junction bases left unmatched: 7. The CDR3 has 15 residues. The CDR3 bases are TGTGCCAGCAGTCCGCGACTAGCGCCGTACAATGAGCAGTTCTTC. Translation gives CASSPRLAPYNEQFF.

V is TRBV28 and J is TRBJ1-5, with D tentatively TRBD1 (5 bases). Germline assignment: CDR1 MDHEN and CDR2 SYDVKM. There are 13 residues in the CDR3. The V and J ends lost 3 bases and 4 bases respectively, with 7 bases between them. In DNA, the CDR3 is TGTGCCAGCAGTTTCGACAGTAATCAGCCCCAGCATTTT. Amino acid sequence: CASSFDSNQPQHF.

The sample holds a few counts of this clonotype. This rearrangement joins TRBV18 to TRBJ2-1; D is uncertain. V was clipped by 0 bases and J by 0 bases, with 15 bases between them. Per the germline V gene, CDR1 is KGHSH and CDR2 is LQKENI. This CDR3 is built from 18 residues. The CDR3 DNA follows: TGTGCCAGCTCACCACCGGTGTTAGAACCCTTCTCCTACAATGAGCAGTTCTTC. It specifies CASSPPVLEPFSYNEQFF.

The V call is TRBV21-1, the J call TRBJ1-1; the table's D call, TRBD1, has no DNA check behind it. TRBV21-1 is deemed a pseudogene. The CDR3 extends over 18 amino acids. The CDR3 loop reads CASSKINRTGAGDTEAFF. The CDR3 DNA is TGTGCCAGCAGCAAAATTAATAGGACAGGGGCAGGGGACACTGAAGCTTTCTTT.

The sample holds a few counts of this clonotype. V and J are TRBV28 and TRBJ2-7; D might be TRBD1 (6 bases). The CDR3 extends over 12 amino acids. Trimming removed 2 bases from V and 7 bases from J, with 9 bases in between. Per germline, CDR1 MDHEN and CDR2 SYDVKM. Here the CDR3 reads CASSLQGREQYF. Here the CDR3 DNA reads TGTGCCAGCAGTTTACAGGGGAGAGAGCAGTACTTC.

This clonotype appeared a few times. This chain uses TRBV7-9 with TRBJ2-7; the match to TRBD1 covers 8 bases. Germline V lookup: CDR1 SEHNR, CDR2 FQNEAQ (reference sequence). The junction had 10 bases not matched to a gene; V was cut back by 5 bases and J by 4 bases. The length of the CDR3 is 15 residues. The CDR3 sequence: CASSPDRGHLYEQYF. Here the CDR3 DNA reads TGTGCCAGCAGCCCCGACAGGGGTCATTTATACGAGCAGTACTTC.

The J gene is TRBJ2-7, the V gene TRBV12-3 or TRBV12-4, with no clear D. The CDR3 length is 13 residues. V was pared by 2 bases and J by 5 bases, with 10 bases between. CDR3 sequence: CASSLRAPNEQYF. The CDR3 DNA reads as TGTGCCAGCAGTTTAAGGGCCCCCAACGAGCAGTACTTC.

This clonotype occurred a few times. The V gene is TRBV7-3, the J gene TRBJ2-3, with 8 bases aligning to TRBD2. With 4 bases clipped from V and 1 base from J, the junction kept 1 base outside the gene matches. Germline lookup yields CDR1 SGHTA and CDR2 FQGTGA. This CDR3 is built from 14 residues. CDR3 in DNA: TGTGCCAGCAGCTCGGGACTAGGCACAGATACGCAGTATTTT. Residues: CASSSGLGTDTQYF. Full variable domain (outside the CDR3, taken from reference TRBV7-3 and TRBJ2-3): GAGVSQTPSNKVTEKGKYVELRCDPISGHTALYWYRQSLGQGPEFLIYFQGTGAADDSGLPNDRFFAVRPEGSVSTLKIQRTERGDSAVYLCASSSGLGTDTQYFGPGTRLTVL.

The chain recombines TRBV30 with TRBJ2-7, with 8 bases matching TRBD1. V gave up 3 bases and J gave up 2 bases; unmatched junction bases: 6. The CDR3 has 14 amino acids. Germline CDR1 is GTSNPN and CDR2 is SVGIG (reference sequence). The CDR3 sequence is CAWSDRGRPYEQYF. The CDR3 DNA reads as TGTGCCTGGAGCGACAGGGGTAGGCCCTACGAGCAGTACTTC.

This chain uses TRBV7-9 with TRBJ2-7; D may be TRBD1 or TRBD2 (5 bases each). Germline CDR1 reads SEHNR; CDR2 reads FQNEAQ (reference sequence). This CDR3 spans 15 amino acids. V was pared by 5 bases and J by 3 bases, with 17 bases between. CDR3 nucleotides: TGTGCCAGCAGCCCCGGGACCCTAAGGGTCTACGAGCAGTACTTC. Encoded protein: CASSPGTLRVYEQYF.

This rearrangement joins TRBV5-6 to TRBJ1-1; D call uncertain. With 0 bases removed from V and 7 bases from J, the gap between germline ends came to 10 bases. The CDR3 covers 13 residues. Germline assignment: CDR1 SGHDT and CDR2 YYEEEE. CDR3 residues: CASSLVSGIEAFF. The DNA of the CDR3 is TGTGCCAGCAGCTTGGTTTCGGGCATTGAAGCTTTCTTT.

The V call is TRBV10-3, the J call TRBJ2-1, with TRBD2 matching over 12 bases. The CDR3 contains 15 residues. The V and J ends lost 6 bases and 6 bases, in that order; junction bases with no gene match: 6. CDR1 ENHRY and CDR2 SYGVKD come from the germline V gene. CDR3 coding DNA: TGTGCCATCAGCACCGGACTAGCGGGAAGCAATGAGCAGTTCTTC. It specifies CAISTGLAGSNEQFF.

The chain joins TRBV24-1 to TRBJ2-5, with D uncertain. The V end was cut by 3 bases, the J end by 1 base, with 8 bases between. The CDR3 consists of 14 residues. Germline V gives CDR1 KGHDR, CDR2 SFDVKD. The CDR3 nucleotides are TGTGCCACCAGTGATCTCCGGACCCAAGAGACCCAGTACTTC. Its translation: CATSDLRTQETQYF.

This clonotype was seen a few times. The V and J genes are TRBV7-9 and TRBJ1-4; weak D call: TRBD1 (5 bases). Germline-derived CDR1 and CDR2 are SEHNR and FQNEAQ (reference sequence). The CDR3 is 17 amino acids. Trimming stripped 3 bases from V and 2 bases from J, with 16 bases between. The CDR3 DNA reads TGTGCCAGCAGCTTTGGAGAGGGGCGAGGGACTAATGAAAAACTGTTTTTT. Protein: CASSFGEGRGTNEKLFF.

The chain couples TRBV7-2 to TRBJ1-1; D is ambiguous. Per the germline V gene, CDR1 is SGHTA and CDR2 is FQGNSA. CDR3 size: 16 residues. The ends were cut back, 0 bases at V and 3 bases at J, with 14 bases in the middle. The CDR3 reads CASSLAISRADTEAFF. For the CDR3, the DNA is TGTGCCAGCAGCTTAGCGATTTCGCGGGCGGACACTGAAGCTTTCTTT.